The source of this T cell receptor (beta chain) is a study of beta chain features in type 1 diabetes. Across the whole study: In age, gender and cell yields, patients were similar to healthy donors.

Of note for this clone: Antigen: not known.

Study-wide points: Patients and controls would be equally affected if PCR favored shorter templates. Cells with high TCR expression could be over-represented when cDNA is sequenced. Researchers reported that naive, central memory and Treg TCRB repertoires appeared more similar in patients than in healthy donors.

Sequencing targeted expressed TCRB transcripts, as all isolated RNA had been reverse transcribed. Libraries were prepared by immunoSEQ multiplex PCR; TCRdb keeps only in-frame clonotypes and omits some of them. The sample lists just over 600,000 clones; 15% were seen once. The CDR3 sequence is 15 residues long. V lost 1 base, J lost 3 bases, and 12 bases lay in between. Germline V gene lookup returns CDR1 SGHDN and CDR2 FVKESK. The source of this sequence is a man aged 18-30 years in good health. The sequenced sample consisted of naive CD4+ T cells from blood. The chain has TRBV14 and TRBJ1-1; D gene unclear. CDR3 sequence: CASSQAISHYTEAFF. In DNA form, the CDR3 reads TGTGCCAGCAGCCAAGCGATTAGTCATTACACTGAAGCTTTCTTT.